These 18 T cell receptor beta chains were sequenced from one sample in a study of CD8 T cells in ankylosing spondylitis (dated by TCRdb to between 2016 and 2019). Preparation of the library involved 5' RACE. The sequencer listed for this sample is Illumina HiSeq 2500. TCRdb trimmed the raw reads at Q25, called clones with MiXCR and kept productive beta chains. Rows with a matching CDR3 protein are joined into one entry that keeps the most common DNA and genes. The table for this sample lists around 300,000 distinct CDR3 sequences; 20% to 25% of them were counted only once. The top ten clonotypes cover 3.5% of the sample. The source material was blood, either unsorted or a sorted T cell fraction (not recorded which). Receptors were obtained from a female donor with ankylosing spondylitis or in good health (not recorded which).

This clonotype was seen a handful of times. This chain links TRBV7-2 with TRBJ1-2, with TRBD1 as a possible D gene (6 bases). With 4 bases removed from V and 0 bases from J, the gap between germline ends came to 9 bases. The CDR3 sequence is 14 residues long. In germline, CDR1 is SGHTA, CDR2 FQGNSA. The CDR3 protein is CASSSGATNYGYTF. The CDR3, as DNA: TGTGCCAGCAGCTCAGGGGCTACTAACTATGGCTACACCTTC.

The genes are TRBV20-1 and TRBJ2-1; 7 nucleotides align to TRBD1. The CDR3 runs to 17 residues. Germline assignment: CDR1 DFQATT and CDR2 SNEGSKA (reference sequence). Germline trimming cut 5 bases from V and 0 bases from J; bases unmatched to any gene: 13. CDR3 sequence (DNA): TGCAGTGCTGTAAAGGTCAAGGGGGCGAGCTCCTACAATGAGCAGTTCTTC. Translation gives CSAVKVKGASSYNEQFF.

In its sample, this clonotype was seen a few times. The rearrangement uses TRBV28 and TRBJ2-1; 7 bases map to TRBD2. The CDR3 contains 16 residues. Germline CDR1 MDHEN, CDR2 SYDVKM. The V and J ends lost 5 bases and 0 bases, in that order; junction bases with no gene match: 7. CDR3 nucleotides: TGTGCCAGCAGTCCCCTGGGCGGGAGCTCCTACAATGAGCAGTTCTTC. Translated: CASSPLGGSSYNEQFF.

The rearrangement joins TRBV5-1 to TRBJ2-2; D not resolved. The CDR3 consists of 14 residues. CDR1 is SGHRS, CDR2 YFSETQ, per germline. The V and J ends lost 1 base and 1 base respectively, with 5 bases between them. The CDR3 nucleotides read TGCGCCAGCAGCTTGTTACAGAACACCGGGGAGCTGTTTTTT. Its translation is CASSLLQNTGELFF.

In its sample, this clonotype was seen a few times. This chain connects TRBV15 to TRBJ2-7; D is unresolved. The germline V gene has CDR1 LNHNV and CDR2 YYDKDF (reference sequence). This CDR3 is 13 amino acids long. Between the trimmed V and J ends, which lost 0 bases and 4 bases, there was a span of 7 bases. The CDR3 is CATSRDIGYEQYF. For the CDR3, the DNA is TGTGCCACCAGCAGAGATATTGGATACGAGCAGTACTTC.

The genes are TRBV20-1 and TRBJ2-2, with D perhaps matching TRBD1 (5 bases). The CDR3 is 13 residues long. Between the trimmed V and J ends, which lost 5 bases and 1 base, there was a span of 8 bases. Per the germline V gene, CDR1 is DFQATT and CDR2 is SNEGSKA (reference sequence). The CDR3 DNA reads TGCAGTGCTCACCAGGGGAACACCGGGGAGCTGTTTTTT. It is translated as CSAHQGNTGELFF.

This clonotype was counted ten times or more. The chain recombines TRBV29-1 with TRBJ2-5; no clear D. This CDR3 has 11 residues. V lost 2 bases and J lost 5, with 6 bases in between. CDR1 SQVTM and CDR2 ANQGSEA come from the germline V gene. For the CDR3, the DNA is TGCAGCGTTGAAACGGCGGAGACCCAGTACTTC. It yields the protein CSVETAETQYF.

The chain recombines TRBV7-2 with TRBJ2-2; D is perhaps TRBD2 (6 bases). Germline V gene data show CDR1 as SGHTA and CDR2 as FQGNSA. Trimming took off 1 base at V and 4 bases at J, with 10 bases between the two ends. The length of the CDR3 is 15 residues. Written as DNA, the CDR3 is TGTGCCAGCAGCTTAGTAGCTAGCGCCACCGGGGAGCTGTTTTTT. It is translated as CASSLVASATGELFF.

This clonotype was picked up many times. The rearrangement uses TRBV6-5 and TRBJ2-2; D is unclear. This CDR3 is built from 12 residues. Trimming stripped 2 bases from V and 7 bases from J, with 5 bases between. CDR1 and CDR2 from the germline V gene are MNHEY and SVGAGI. For the CDR3, the DNA is TGTGCCAGCAGTTACAGTGGCGGGGAGCTGTTTTTT. Translated: CASSYSGGELFF.

The chain couples TRBV20-1 to TRBJ2-1; D might be TRBD2 (5 bases). Germline V gene lookup returns CDR1 DFQATT and CDR2 SNEGSKA (reference sequence). V was clipped by 5 bases and J by 8 bases, with 16 bases between them. There are 13 residues in the CDR3. Written as DNA, the CDR3 is TGCAGTGCTTCACTAGTTCCTGAGGATGAGCAGTTCTTC. The encoded protein is CSASLVPEDEQFF.

The chain is built from TRBV12-3 or TRBV12-4 and TRBJ2-3; 8 nucleotides agree with TRBD2. V dropped 4 bases and J dropped 3; count of bases not matched to a gene: 9. The CDR3 spans 16 residues. The CDR3 bases are TGTGCCAGCAGTTCGAACGGGAGGGCCGGGACAGATACGCAGTATTTT. This sequence encodes CASSSNGRAGTDTQYF.

This chain connects TRBV5-4 to TRBJ1-6, with a weak D call TRBD1 (5 bases). The CDR3 loop spans 15 amino acids. V lost 0 bases and J 13 bases, leaving 17 bases between the germline ends. Germline CDR1 and CDR2: SGHNT and YYREEE (reference sequence). The CDR3 nucleotides are TGTGCCAGCAGCTTGGTCGGCCAATTGAGGGACCCCCTCCACTTT. It is translated as CASSLVGQLRDPLHF.

The table lists this clonotype with a few counts. The chain links TRBV7-2 to TRBJ2-5; possibly TRBD1 or TRBD2 for D (6 bases each). Per germline, CDR1 SGHTA and CDR2 FQGNSA. CDR3 length equals 15 residues. The V end was cut by 5 bases, the J end by 8 bases, with 21 bases between. CDR3 in amino acids: CASSPEGGRRLTQYF. The CDR3 DNA follows: TGTGCCAGCAGCCCCGAGGGGGGCCGCCGGTTAACCCAGTACTTC.

This clonotype appeared a few times. This chain uses TRBV6-1 with TRBJ2-1; 8 nucleotides match TRBD2. The CDR3 contains 15 residues. The V gene end was trimmed by 6 bases and the J gene end by 7 bases; junction bases not matched to a gene: 11. Germline lookup yields CDR1 MNHNS and CDR2 SASEGT. The CDR3 sequence: CASRAGLVLNNEQFF. CDR3 DNA sequence: TGTGCCAGCAGGGCGGGACTAGTCTTGAATAATGAGCAGTTCTTC.

In its sample, this clonotype was seen many times. The V gene is TRBV6-5, the J gene TRBJ1-1, with unresolved D. This CDR3 is built from 13 residues. V was pared by 0 bases and J by 1 base, with 3 bases between. CDR1 MNHEY and CDR2 SVGAGI come from the germline V gene. This CDR3 is CASSYSKNTEAFF. CDR3 bases: TGTGCCAGCAGTTACTCCAAGAACACTGAAGCTTTCTTT.

CDR3 sequence: CASSLTRRTDTQYF. The DNA of the CDR3 is TGTGCCAGCAGTTTAACCCGCCGCACAGATACGCAGTATTTT. The V call is TRBV27, the J call TRBJ2-3; the D is unclear. Germline V gives CDR1 MNHEY, CDR2 SMNVEV (reference sequence). This CDR3 spans 14 amino acids. V was cut by 2 bases and J by 1 base, with 7 bases left in between.

The rearrangement links TRBV6-2 or TRBV6-3 to TRBJ2-7; 7 bases are a match to TRBD2. The V gene end was trimmed by 2 bases and the J gene end by 0 bases; junction bases not matched to a gene: 10. This CDR3 has 17 residues. The V gene's germline CDR1 is MNHEY and CDR2 SVGEGT. This CDR3 reads CASSYHTKRGSSYEQYF. The CDR3, as DNA: TGTGCCAGCAGTTACCATACGAAGCGGGGTAGCTCCTACGAGCAGTACTTC.

The rearrangement joins TRBV20-1 to TRBJ2-1; 9 nucleotides align to TRBD2. CDR3 size: 15 residues. Germline assignment: CDR1 DFQATT and CDR2 SNEGSKA (reference sequence). With 6 bases clipped from V and 12 bases from J, the junction kept 18 bases outside the gene matches. The CDR3 DNA is TGCAGTGCCCCTCTTCAGCGGGAGGCCCCTCAAGGGCAGTTCTTC. Amino acids: CSAPLQREAPQGQFF.